The source of this T cell receptor (beta chain) is a study of cytomegalovirus exposure and HLA in healthy donors. For the study at large: There were about 85 million unique TCRs (from HLA-typed donors) in an early data release. The study's findings and limits: Per published accounts, TCR beta sequences correctly predicted the HLA-A and HLA-B alleles of most subjects. Only CMV serostatus was available as immune exposure information.

In regard to this clone: Its antigen remains unidentified.

CDR3 size: 14 residues. V trimming: 5 bases; J trimming: 9 bases; junction bases outside the gene matches: 10. The V gene's germline CDR1 is MNHNY and CDR2 SVGAGI (reference sequence). 60 Vbeta and 13 Jbeta primers were used in PCR. Data came from immunoSEQ multiplex PCR; TCRdb stores just in-frame clones and leaves some out. Among over 75,000 clones listed, around nine tenths were seen once. This TCR derives from a man aged 25 to 40 in good health and CMV-seropositive. This chain uses TRBV6-6 with TRBJ2-1; 7 positions agree with TRBD2. The sequenced sample was PBMCs. The CDR3 protein is CASSPIGRAIEQFF. As DNA, the CDR3 is TGTGCCAGCAGTCCAATAGGGAGGGCCATTGAGCAGTTCTTC.